Listed below are T cell receptor beta chains from one sample, sequenced in a study of beta chain features in type 1 diabetes. Sequenced by immunoSEQ multiplex PCR; TCRdb stores in-frame clones only, minus some. This table holds a few hundred thousand clones, roughly 12% found once. Sequences were obtained from naive CD4+ T cells from blood. These receptors all come from a woman aged 18-29 years with type 1 diabetes. Each CDR3 is given with its conserved first and last residue. The D gene is left open where the match is weak. Part of the rows lack a size; the others show once, few, many or a class for expanded clones.

j_call	v_call	clone_size	d_call	cdr3_nt	cdr3_aa
TRBJ2-7	TRBV5-1	-	-	TGCGCCAGCAGCTTAGCTGCGAGGATTAGCGGCCACGAGCAGTACTTC	CASSLAARISGHEQYF
TRBJ1-1	TRBV29-1	few	-	TGCAGCGTTGGCCCGCCCGCGGGAACCGACACTGAAGCTTTCTTT	CSVGPPAGTDTEAFF
TRBJ2-2	TRBV9	-	TRBD1	TGTGCCAGCAGGGGGACAGCGAACACCGGGGAGCTGTTTTTT	CASRGTANTGELFF
TRBJ2-2	TRBV25-1	few	-	TGTGCCAGCAGTGAAGCCTTGAGGCTAGATGGGAACACCGGGGAGCTGTTTTTT	CASSEALRLDGNTGELFF
TRBJ1-6	TRBV6-5	few	TRBD1	TGTGCCAGCAGCTCCCACAGGGGGTCTTCACCCCTCCACTTT	CASSSHRGSSPLHF
TRBJ2-1	TRBV7-2	-	TRBD2	TGTGCCAGCAGCATAGAGGTAGCGGGGGGCAATGAGCAGTTCTTC	CASSIEVAGGNEQFF
TRBJ1-4	TRBV29-1	-	-	TGCAGCGCGGGATTTGGGGGCGGTAATGAAAAACTGTTTTTT	CSAGFGGGNEKLFF
TRBJ2-7	TRBV29-1	-	TRBD1	TGCAGCGTTGAAGATAGGACAGGGAAAATCCCAACCTACGAGCAGTACTTC	CSVEDRTGKIPTYEQYF
TRBJ2-2	TRBV25-1	-	TRBD1	TGTGCCAGCAGTTATACCGGGACAGTCACCGGGGAGCTGTTTTTT	CASSYTGTVTGELFF
TRBJ1-6	TRBV7-6	-	-	TGTGCCAGCAGGGCCTTTGGCAACGTAAATTCACCCCTCCACTTT	CASRAFGNVNSPLHF
TRBJ2-1	TRBV20-1	-	-	TGCAGTGCCCCGAGGCAGTCCGAGCAGTTCTTC	CSAPRQSEQFF
TRBJ2-7	TRBV5-1	few	TRBD2	TGCGCCAGCAGCTTGGAATCGGGAGGGCCAGGGGAGCAGTACTTC	CASSLESGGPGEQYF
TRBJ1-2	TRBV9	-	TRBD1	TGTGCCAGCAGCCCAACGACAGGGGGCAACTATGGCTACACCTTC	CASSPTTGGNYGYTF
TRBJ1-1	TRBV2	few	-	TGTGCCAGCAGCGAGGGACAACAAACTTTCTTT	CASSEGQQTFF
TRBJ2-5	TRBV5-1	-	-	TGCGCCAGCAGCCACTATCCGGAGCTCGAGACCCAGTACTTC	CASSHYPELETQYF
TRBJ2-7	TRBV30	-	-	TGTGCCTGGGGACGAAGCGGGGAGCAGTACTTC	CAWGRSGEQYF
TRBJ1-5	TRBV4-1	-	TRBD1	TGCGCCAGCAGCCAAGACGGGACAGGACAAAATCAGCCCCAGCATTTT	CASSQDGTGQNQPQHF
TRBJ2-7	TRBV27	few	-	TGTGCCAGCAGTTTGGAGGAAGGGCGGCGCGAGCAGTACTTC	CASSLEEGRREQYF
TRBJ2-1	TRBV28	few	TRBD2	TGTGCCAGCGGGTCGGGAGGAACCTACAATGAGCAGTTCTTC	CASGSGGTYNEQFF
TRBJ2-2	TRBV9	-	TRBD2	TGTGCCAGCAGCGGCCCGGGACTAGCTTCAACGTCCGGGGAGCTGTTTTTT	CASSGPGLASTSGELFF
TRBJ1-2	TRBV5-4	few	TRBD1	TGTGCCAGCAGCTTTGGGACAGATGGCTACACCTTC	CASSFGTDGYTF
TRBJ2-7	TRBV4-1	-	-	TGCGCCAGCAGCCAAGATGGGAGGACGGTTACCTACGAGCAGTACTTC	CASSQDGRTVTYEQYF
TRBJ2-7	TRBV20-1	few	-	TGCAGTGCCTCCTACTCCTACGAGCAGTACTTC	CSASYSYEQYF
TRBJ1-1	TRBV5-4	-	TRBD1	TGTGCCAGCAGCTCAACAGGGGACAACACTGAAGCTTTCTTT	CASSSTGDNTEAFF
TRBJ2-7	TRBV29-1	-	-	TGCAGCGCCGGGTCCTCGGAAGAGCAGTACTTC	CSAGSSEEQYF
TRBJ2-7	TRBV7-2	few	TRBD2	TGTGCCAGCAGCTGGGTGCGGGGCGGGGGGGACGAGCAGTACTTC	CASSWVRGGGDEQYF
TRBJ1-5	TRBV13	few	-	TGTGCCAGCAGCTTAGGACAGGAAGGTCAGCCCCAGCATTTT	CASSLGQEGQPQHF
TRBJ2-1	TRBV11-2	-	TRBD2	TGTGCCAGCAGCCCCCCGGGGGGGGCGGGAAGGGGTGAGCAGTTCTTC	CASSPPGGAGRGEQFF
TRBJ1-5	TRBV19	-	TRBD1	TGTGCCAGTAGTTGGGGGGACAGTGACCTTAGCAATCAGCCCCAGCATTTT	CASSWGDSDLSNQPQHF
TRBJ2-1	TRBV18	-	TRBD2	TGTGCCAGCTCACCCGGGACTAGCGGGACTAACAATGAGCAGTTCTTC	CASSPGTSGTNNEQFF
TRBJ2-7	TRBV6-5	few	-	TGTGCCAGCAGGTTCGAGTCTTCCTACGAGCAGTACTTC	CASRFESSYEQYF
TRBJ2-5	TRBV4-3	-	-	TGCGCCAGCAGCCAAGAAATTGGGGCAGTTCACCAAGAGACCCAGTACTTC	CASSQEIGAVHQETQYF
TRBJ1-1	TRBV4-3	-	-	TGCGCCAGCCGAGGAGTCGGGACTGAAGCTTTCTTT	CASRGVGTEAFF
TRBJ1-6	TRBV14	-	TRBD1	TGTGCCAGCAGCCAAGTGCAGGGGGCTCGTTCACCCCTCCACTTT	CASSQVQGARSPLHF
TRBJ2-1	TRBV7-2	few	TRBD1	TGTGCCAGCATCCCCACGAGGACAGGGAATAGCAATGAGCAGTTCTTC	CASIPTRTGNSNEQFF
TRBJ1-2	TRBV6-5	-	TRBD1	TGTGCCAGCAGCGTCGGGACAGGGGCATACTACACCTTC	CASSVGTGAYYTF
TRBJ2-7	TRBV28	few	-	TGTGCCAGCAGTTTAGGACTTGCCTACGAGCAGTACTTC	CASSLGLAYEQYF
TRBJ1-6	TRBV4-1	-	TRBD1	TGCGCCAGCAGCCAGGGACAGATCAATTCACCCCTCCACTTT	CASSQGQINSPLHF
TRBJ2-1	TRBV15	-	TRBD2	TGTGCCACCAGCAGAGATGTCGGACTAGCTGGGGGGAATGAGCAGTTCTTC	CATSRDVGLAGGNEQFF
TRBJ2-2	TRBV10-3	few	TRBD1	TGTGCCACACTACAGGGGGAGTACGGGGAGCTGTTTTTT	CATLQGEYGELFF
TRBJ2-7	TRBV15	few	TRBD2	TGTGCCACCAGCAGAGACGGGCTAGCGGGAGGGCTCTCCTACGAGCAGTACTTC	CATSRDGLAGGLSYEQYF
TRBJ1-5	TRBV30	-	-	TGTGCCTGGGGACACAACCTTGGCAATCAGCCCCAGCATTTT	CAWGHNLGNQPQHF